The following is a TCR beta chain sequence with its context. Its target is unknown. These data are taken from a study of OX40 agonist ivuxolimab in advanced cancers. Looking at the study overall: Patients were given ivuxolimab, an antibody that agonizes OX40 (CD134). Patients in dose escalation had liver, melanoma, kidney or head and neck cancers.

The V end lost 5 bases, the J end lost 10 bases, and 21 bases lay between the germline ends. Germline CDR1 and CDR2: SGHTA and FQGNSA. The CDR3 has 14 residues. Study findings and constraints: Both CD4+ and CD8+ T cell populations in blood had undergone clonal expansion by week 6 at 0.1 to 3.0 mg/kg.

Sequencing was performed with immunoSEQ multiplex PCR; in TCRdb, only in-frame clones are kept and a portion is missing. Here the sample spans around 67,000 clones, around 82% being singletons. Peripheral blood came from all dose cohorts at three timepoints. The clonotype originates from an adult with an advanced solid tumor such as melanoma, head and neck, liver or kidney cancer. This specimen was CD4+ or CD8+ T cells sorted from blood, taken in a trial of the OX40 agonist ivuxolimab. V is TRBV7-2 and J is TRBJ2-7; D not certain. CDR3 nucleotides: TGTGCCAGCAGCAGAGGATCGGGTGTGGGCGGCCAGTACTTC. It translates to CASSRGSGVGGQYF.